This entry is about one T cell receptor (beta chain). Its antigen is still unknown. The source of the sample is a study of cytomegalovirus exposure and HLA in healthy donors. Broader study findings: Across donors, presence/absence analyses took sequencing depth to be roughly uniform.

Germline CDR1 reads SGDLS; CDR2 reads YYNGEE. This CDR3 is built from 16 residues. V was pared by 0 bases and J by 0 bases, with 11 bases between. The study ran its PCR with 60 Vbeta and 13 Jbeta primers. Assay used: immunoSEQ multiplex PCR; TCRdb lists only in-frame clones, some missing. The data hold around 120,000 clones, with about 75% observed a single time. The TCR comes from a man in his sixties in good health and CMV-seropositive. Sequenced sample: PBMCs. The chain is built from TRBV9 and TRBJ2-3; D might be TRBD2 (5 bases). The CDR3 DNA reads as TGTGCCAGCAGCGTAGGCCCAGCGGTAAGCACAGATACGCAGTATTTT. Translation: CASSVGPAVSTDTQYF. Using reference TRBV9 and TRBJ2-3 for the parts outside the CDR3, the full variable domain is DSGVTQTPKHLITATGQRVTLRCSPRSGDLSVYWYQQSLDQGLQFLIQYYNGEERAKGNILERFSAQQFPDLHSELNLSSLELGDSALYFCASSVGPAVSTDTQYFGPGTRLTVL.